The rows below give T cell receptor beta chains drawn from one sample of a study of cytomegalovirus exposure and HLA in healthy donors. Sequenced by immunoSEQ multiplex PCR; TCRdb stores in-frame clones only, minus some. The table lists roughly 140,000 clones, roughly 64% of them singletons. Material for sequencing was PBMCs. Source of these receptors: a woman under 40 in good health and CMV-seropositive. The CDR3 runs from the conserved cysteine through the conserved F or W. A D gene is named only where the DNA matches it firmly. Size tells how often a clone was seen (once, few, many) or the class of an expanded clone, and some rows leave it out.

CDR3nt: TGTGCCAGCAGCTTATCGATCCACAGGGGTGAAGCTTTCTTT; CDR3aa: CASSLSIHRGEAFF; abundance: -; d_gene: TRBD1; j_gene: TRBJ1-1; v_gene: TRBV11-1
CDR3nt: TGTGCCAGCAGCCTTCCTCAGGGCCTCTATGGCTACACCTTC; CDR3aa: CASSLPQGLYGYTF; abundance: -; d_gene: -; j_gene: TRBJ1-2; v_gene: TRBV7-9
CDR3nt: TGTGCCTGGAGGGCCGGGACAGGAGGAAAGACCCAGTACTTC; CDR3aa: CAWRAGTGGKTQYF; abundance: -; d_gene: TRBD1; j_gene: TRBJ2-5; v_gene: TRBV30
CDR3nt: TGTGCCAGCAGCGAAGCAGGGGGCGAGCAGTACTTC; CDR3aa: CASSEAGGEQYF; abundance: -; d_gene: TRBD1; j_gene: TRBJ2-7; v_gene: TRBV9
CDR3nt: TGCGCCAGCATTACCTCGTGGCACCAGGGGGAAAAACTGTTTTTT; CDR3aa: CASITSWHQGEKLFF; abundance: few; d_gene: -; j_gene: TRBJ1-4; v_gene: TRBV10-1
CDR3nt: TGTGCCAGCAGCTTTCGGCGGGGCCCAGATACGCAGTATTTT; CDR3aa: CASSFRRGPDTQYF; abundance: -; d_gene: -; j_gene: TRBJ2-3; v_gene: TRBV7-2
CDR3nt: TGTGCCAGCAGCTCGTCGGACTATCCCGGGGAGCTGTTTTTT; CDR3aa: CASSSSDYPGELFF; abundance: -; d_gene: -; j_gene: TRBJ2-2; v_gene: TRBV5-5
CDR3nt: TGCGCCAGCAGCTTGACAGGGACCGCAACTAATGAAAAACTGTTTTTT; CDR3aa: CASSLTGTATNEKLFF; abundance: -; d_gene: -; j_gene: TRBJ1-4; v_gene: TRBV5-1
CDR3nt: TGTGCCAGCAGCGGTAGACAGAGTCACTATGGCTACACCTTC; CDR3aa: CASSGRQSHYGYTF; abundance: -; d_gene: -; j_gene: TRBJ1-2; v_gene: TRBV9
CDR3nt: TGTGCCAGCACTAAAGTAACGGGTGCGGGTTCACCCCTCCACTTT; CDR3aa: CASTKVTGAGSPLHF; abundance: few; d_gene: -; j_gene: TRBJ1-6; v_gene: TRBV2
CDR3nt: TGTGCCAGCTCACCATTTCTGTCTGGCGGGGCGGACACTGAAGCTTTCTTT; CDR3aa: CASSPFLSGGADTEAFF; abundance: -; d_gene: -; j_gene: TRBJ1-1; v_gene: TRBV18
CDR3nt: TGTGCCAGCAGCGCGCCGGGACAGGGGAGGGGTGGCTACACCTTC; CDR3aa: CASSAPGQGRGGYTF; abundance: few; d_gene: TRBD1; j_gene: TRBJ1-2; v_gene: TRBV7-8
CDR3nt: TGCGCCACCAGGACTAGCGGGGGGGCAGAGACCCAGTACTTC; CDR3aa: CATRTSGGAETQYF; abundance: -; d_gene: TRBD2; j_gene: TRBJ2-5; v_gene: TRBV5-1
CDR3nt: TGTGCCTGGAGTGGAAACCTCAGGGGGAATGAGCAGTTCTTC; CDR3aa: CAWSGNLRGNEQFF; abundance: -; d_gene: TRBD1; j_gene: TRBJ2-1; v_gene: TRBV30
CDR3nt: TGTGCCAGTCGGGTTTACTCCGAGCAGTACTTC; CDR3aa: CASRVYSEQYF; abundance: -; d_gene: -; j_gene: TRBJ2-7; v_gene: TRBV25-1
CDR3nt: TGTGCCTGGGGGAGGGACAGGGAGTTGAACACTGAAGCTTTCTTT; CDR3aa: CAWGRDRELNTEAFF; abundance: -; d_gene: TRBD1; j_gene: TRBJ1-1; v_gene: TRBV30
CDR3nt: TGTGCCAGTAGTATTCCCGGTCTTGGGCAGTTCTTC; CDR3aa: CASSIPGLGQFF; abundance: -; d_gene: -; j_gene: TRBJ2-1; v_gene: TRBV19
CDR3nt: TGTGCCAGCAGTTTACCACAAGACAGGGGGTATGAAGCTTTCTTT; CDR3aa: CASSLPQDRGYEAFF; abundance: many; d_gene: TRBD1; j_gene: TRBJ1-1; v_gene: TRBV28
CDR3nt: TGTGCCAGCAGTCGCGGGGGGGCTTTGGAGACCCAGTACTTC; CDR3aa: CASSRGGALETQYF; abundance: -; d_gene: TRBD2; j_gene: TRBJ2-5; v_gene: TRBV7-2
CDR3nt: TGTGCCAGCTCACCACGGAGGTTCCTTAGAACAGGGAAGGACTATGGCTACACCTTC; CDR3aa: CASSPRRFLRTGKDYGYTF; abundance: once; d_gene: -; j_gene: TRBJ1-2; v_gene: TRBV18
CDR3nt: TGTGCCAGCAGCTTTGTCACTAGCGGGGGCTACGAGCAGTACTTC; CDR3aa: CASSFVTSGGYEQYF; abundance: large; d_gene: TRBD2; j_gene: TRBJ2-7; v_gene: TRBV7-9
CDR3nt: TGTGCCAGCAGTTCCCTGGGACAGTCCAATCAGCCCCAGCATTTT; CDR3aa: CASSSLGQSNQPQHF; abundance: once; d_gene: TRBD1; j_gene: TRBJ1-5; v_gene: TRBV28
CDR3nt: TGTGCCAGCAGTTACTCGTGGCACGGGGGCAATCAGCCCCAGCATTTT; CDR3aa: CASSYSWHGGNQPQHF; abundance: -; d_gene: -; j_gene: TRBJ1-5; v_gene: TRBV6-6
CDR3nt: TGCGCCAGCAGCTTGGCCCAGACAGGTCCGGACCACTATGGCTACACCTTC; CDR3aa: CASSLAQTGPDHYGYTF; abundance: -; d_gene: -; j_gene: TRBJ1-2; v_gene: TRBV5-1
CDR3nt: TGTGCCAGTAGTATAGCCGATGACAGTACCTCTGGAAACACCATATATTTT; CDR3aa: CASSIADDSTSGNTIYF; abundance: -; d_gene: -; j_gene: TRBJ1-3; v_gene: TRBV19
CDR3nt: TGTGCCAGCAGCTTAGCGAGGGAATTATGGGGCTACACCTTC; CDR3aa: CASSLARELWGYTF; abundance: -; d_gene: -; j_gene: TRBJ1-2; v_gene: TRBV7-9
CDR3nt: TGTGCCAGCAGTTACTCGATAGGGGCGGGGCAGCCCCAGCATTTT; CDR3aa: CASSYSIGAGQPQHF; abundance: -; d_gene: -; j_gene: TRBJ1-5; v_gene: TRBV6-5
CDR3nt: TGTGCCAGCAGCCAAGGGAAGCAGCGGCCCAATGAGCAGTTCTTC; CDR3aa: CASSQGKQRPNEQFF; abundance: -; d_gene: -; j_gene: TRBJ2-1; v_gene: TRBV4-2
CDR3nt: TGTGCCAGCAGCTCGGTCCGAGCCAAAAACATTCAGTACTTC; CDR3aa: CASSSVRAKNIQYF; abundance: -; d_gene: -; j_gene: TRBJ2-4; v_gene: TRBV5-4
CDR3nt: TGTGCCAGCTCACCAATCGTTGGAGGAGGGCAAGAGACCCAGTACTTC; CDR3aa: CASSPIVGGGQETQYF; abundance: few; d_gene: -; j_gene: TRBJ2-5; v_gene: TRBV18
CDR3nt: TGTGCCAGCAGTTTACCGTCTAGCGGTTACAATGAGCAGTTCTTC; CDR3aa: CASSLPSSGYNEQFF; abundance: few; d_gene: TRBD2; j_gene: TRBJ2-1; v_gene: TRBV27
CDR3nt: TGTGCCAGCAGCGTAGTTTCAGGGTTCGGCCCCTATGGCTACACCTTC; CDR3aa: CASSVVSGFGPYGYTF; abundance: few; d_gene: -; j_gene: TRBJ1-2; v_gene: TRBV9
CDR3nt: TGTGCCATCAGGCCCCCCGGGGAGACCCAGTACTTC; CDR3aa: CAIRPPGETQYF; abundance: -; d_gene: -; j_gene: TRBJ2-5; v_gene: TRBV10-3
CDR3nt: TGTGCCAGCAGGCTCGAGTACCAAGAGACCCAGTACTTC; CDR3aa: CASRLEYQETQYF; abundance: -; d_gene: -; j_gene: TRBJ2-5; v_gene: TRBV2
CDR3nt: TGTGCCAGCAGTTTATACCCCTGGCTAGCGGGGGACAATGAGCAGTTCTTC; CDR3aa: CASSLYPWLAGDNEQFF; abundance: few; d_gene: TRBD2; j_gene: TRBJ2-1; v_gene: TRBV27
CDR3nt: TGCAGCGTTGAAAGGGGAGGGAATGAGCAGTTCTTC; CDR3aa: CSVERGGNEQFF; abundance: -; d_gene: TRBD2; j_gene: TRBJ2-1; v_gene: TRBV29-1
CDR3nt: TGCGCCAGCAGCCAAGTGGGAGGGTACGAGCAGTACTTC; CDR3aa: CASSQVGGYEQYF; abundance: -; d_gene: TRBD2; j_gene: TRBJ2-7; v_gene: TRBV4-1
CDR3nt: TGTGCCAGCAGCAACGGGTTGGTCTATGGCTACACCTTC; CDR3aa: CASSNGLVYGYTF; abundance: few; d_gene: -; j_gene: TRBJ1-2; v_gene: TRBV6-5
CDR3nt: TGTGCCAGCAGGCCCACGGGTCCTGGCTACACCTTC; CDR3aa: CASRPTGPGYTF; abundance: -; d_gene: -; j_gene: TRBJ1-2; v_gene: TRBV6-6
CDR3nt: TGTGCCAGCAGAACAGGGGGTACAGGGACGGGTGGCTACACCTTC; CDR3aa: CASRTGGTGTGGYTF; abundance: few; d_gene: TRBD1; j_gene: TRBJ1-2; v_gene: TRBV2
CDR3nt: TGTGCCAGCAGTGATTCAGGGGGTGGGGAAAAACTGTTTTTT; CDR3aa: CASSDSGGGEKLFF; abundance: few; d_gene: TRBD1; j_gene: TRBJ1-4; v_gene: TRBV27
CDR3nt: TGCGCCAGCAGCTTGTATGGTCGGAGCGGGCTTAAAGGCGAGCAGTACTTC; CDR3aa: CASSLYGRSGLKGEQYF; abundance: -; d_gene: -; j_gene: TRBJ2-7; v_gene: TRBV5-1
CDR3nt: TGTGCCAGCAGCTTAGGTCAGGGGGCGTTGGGCAATCAGCCCCAGCATTTT; CDR3aa: CASSLGQGALGNQPQHF; abundance: once; d_gene: TRBD1; j_gene: TRBJ1-5; v_gene: TRBV7-8
CDR3nt: TGTGCCAGTACAGGGGCGAAATATTCACCCCTCCACTTT; CDR3aa: CASTGAKYSPLHF; abundance: few; d_gene: TRBD1; j_gene: TRBJ1-6; v_gene: TRBV28
CDR3nt: TGTGCCAGCAGTTTGGCAGGGGTGGGTGGCTACACCTTC; CDR3aa: CASSLAGVGGYTF; abundance: -; d_gene: -; j_gene: TRBJ1-2; v_gene: TRBV27
CDR3nt: TGCAGCGTTGACACAGGCTCCTACGAGCAGTACTTC; CDR3aa: CSVDTGSYEQYF; abundance: few; d_gene: -; j_gene: TRBJ2-7; v_gene: TRBV29-1
CDR3nt: TGCGCCAGCGGTCAGACTAGCGGGAAAGCAGATACGCAGTATTTT; CDR3aa: CASGQTSGKADTQYF; abundance: few; d_gene: TRBD2; j_gene: TRBJ2-3; v_gene: TRBV5-1
CDR3nt: TGTGCCAGCAGTACCCCGACAGGCCCAACTAATGAAAAACTGTTTTTT; CDR3aa: CASSTPTGPTNEKLFF; abundance: -; d_gene: -; j_gene: TRBJ1-4; v_gene: TRBV2
CDR3nt: TGTGCCAGCAGCTTGGTACAGGGTGGTAACTACACCTTC; CDR3aa: CASSLVQGGNYTF; abundance: once; d_gene: -; j_gene: TRBJ1-2; v_gene: TRBV5-6
CDR3nt: TGTGCCAGCAGCCGAACTAATCAGCCCCAGCATTTT; CDR3aa: CASSRTNQPQHF; abundance: few; d_gene: -; j_gene: TRBJ1-5; v_gene: TRBV27
CDR3nt: TGTGCCAGCAGTGGAGGGGGCGGAAGCAATCAGCCCCAGCATTTT; CDR3aa: CASSGGGGSNQPQHF; abundance: few; d_gene: TRBD1; j_gene: TRBJ1-5; v_gene: TRBV25-1
CDR3nt: TGTGCCAGCAGCGTAGAGGGGGTGACGGTAGCAGATACGCAGTATTTT; CDR3aa: CASSVEGVTVADTQYF; abundance: -; d_gene: -; j_gene: TRBJ2-3; v_gene: TRBV9